This T cell receptor beta chain was recovered during a study of PD-1 blockade in classical Hodgkin lymphoma (dated by TCRdb to between 2020 and 2021). Concerning the study at large: Nivolumab dosing was 3 mg/kg intravenously every 2 weeks, continuing until either disease progression or unacceptable toxicity. To define a peripheral blood immune signature of response to PD-1 blockade in classical Hodgkin lymphoma, the study combined TCR beta sequencing with CyTOF.

This specimen's time point label, interpreted: cycle 1 day 1 (C1D1), immediately before nivolumab initiation. Relapse after autologous stem cell transplantation had occurred in all trial patients, and cohorts A, B and C were distinguished by prior brentuximab vedotin exposure. The trial cohort was composed of about 58 patients with relapsed/refractory classical Hodgkin lymphoma, for whom complete response, partial response or progressive disease was recorded as best overall response. Single-agent nivolumab was administered to trial patients in the multi-cohort phase II CheckMate 205 trial. Best overall response was determined by an independent review committee according to the 2007 International Working Group response criteria. PBMCs from the trial were collected at three points: immediately before nivolumab initiation (C1D1), and during therapy at cycle 2 day 1 and cycle 4 day 1. Peripheral blood was collected in 8 mL Vacutainer Cell Preparation Tubes, from which PBMCs were isolated by centrifugation and then cryopreserved.

Here is what the overall study found, with its caveats: Baseline TCR diversity was reported to be lower in newly diagnosed patients than in healthy donors, and even lower in relapsed/refractory patients. Lower diversity was observed in patients in whom nivolumab was started less than 1 year after ASCT, and these patients were excluded from later analyses so that confounding by immune reconstitution would be avoided. CD4+ but not CD8+ TCR diversity rose significantly by C4D1 (p=0.0027 vs p=0.16), most apparent in complete responders (p=0.02). Only a single clinical trial cohort was studied, and what caused the repertoire differences, possibly disease activity or prior therapy, remained undefined. Baseline diversity similar to that of newly diagnosed patients was observed in trial patients achieving complete response, whereas significantly lower diversity was observed in partial responders and progressors.

For CDR1 and CDR2, the germline V gene (reference sequence) lists LNHNV and YYDKDF. Counted from cysteine to phenylalanine, this CDR3 has 14 amino acids. Here the CDR3 DNA is all that survives: 42 bases in frame from base 1. Cut back by 1 base and 7 bases, the V and J ends lie 13 bases apart. As concerns this clone: Its antigen specificity is not known. No base quality values were provided; no much bigger clone lies one nucleotide off.

The Qiagen DNeasy kit was used to extract genomic DNA from unsorted PBMCs and from the negatively selected CD4+ and CD8+ fractions. Using primers that anneal to V and J segments, immunoSEQ multiplex PCR amplified the TCR beta CDR3 regions. A synthetic immune receptor repertoire was used to minimize amplification bias, and any remaining bias was removed computationally after sequencing. From the authors' description of their analysis: Custom Python scripts were used to quantify repertoire diversity as the Shannon entropy index. The unsorted, CD4+ and CD8+ repertoires were each analyzed separately, with the exception of combined analyses, where CD4+ and CD8+ sequences were merged in silico. Clonal expansion was defined as a frequency increase of at least 2-fold after treatment compared with C1D1, and clones undetected at baseline were assigned a pseudocount of 0.5. Clones with 0 or 1 copy at C1D1 were defined as singleton clones, while clones with 2 or more copies were defined as non-singleton clones. By matching protein sequences in sorted samples from the same patient, clones expanded in unsorted samples were annotated as CD4+, CD8+ or unknown. Diversity changes from C1D1 to C4D1 were tested in paired samples using Wilcoxon tests. TCRdb retrieved this table from immuneACCESS and kept in-frame rearrangements only. Not all clones are present; in checked studies, unresolved V genes account for under half, and no reason is known for the remainder. Clonal size and the V and J genes are those of that table, whereas D and trimming came from the DNA. For this sample there are approximately 84,000 clones; about nine tenths appear just once. The leading ten clones occupy about 20% of the sample.

Specimen: peripheral blood mononuclear cells (PBMCs), collected at baseline. The chain uses TRBV15 and TRBJ1-1; the D segment cannot be called with confidence. This clonotype originated in a human donor with classical Hodgkin lymphoma. The bases are TGTGCCACCAGCAGAGGTAGTAGTGGGGTTGAAGCTTTCTTT. Its product reads: CATSRGSSGVEAFF. Full variable domain (CDR3 extended with the reference TRBV15 and TRBJ1-1 proteins): DAMVIQNPRYQVTQFGKPVTLSCSQTLNHNVMYWYQQKSSQAPKLLFHYYDKDFNNEADTPDNFQSRRPNTSFCFLDIRSPGLGDTAMYLCATSRGSSGVEAFFGQGTRLTVV.